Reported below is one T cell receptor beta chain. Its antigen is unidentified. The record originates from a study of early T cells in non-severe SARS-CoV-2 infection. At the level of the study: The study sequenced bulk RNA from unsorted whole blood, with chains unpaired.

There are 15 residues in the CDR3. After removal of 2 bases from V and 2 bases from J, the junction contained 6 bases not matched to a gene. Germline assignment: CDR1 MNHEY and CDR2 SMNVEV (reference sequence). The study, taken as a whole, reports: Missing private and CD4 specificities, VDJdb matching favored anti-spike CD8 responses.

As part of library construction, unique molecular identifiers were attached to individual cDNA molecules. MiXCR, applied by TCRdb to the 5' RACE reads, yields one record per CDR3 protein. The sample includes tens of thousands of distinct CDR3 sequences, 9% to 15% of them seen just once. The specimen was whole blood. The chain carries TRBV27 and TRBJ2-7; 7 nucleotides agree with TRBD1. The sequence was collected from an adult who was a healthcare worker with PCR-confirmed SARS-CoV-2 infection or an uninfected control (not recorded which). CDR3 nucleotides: TGTGCCAGCAGTTTAACGTGGCAGGGGGCCTACGAGCAGTACTTC. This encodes CASSLTWQGAYEQYF.